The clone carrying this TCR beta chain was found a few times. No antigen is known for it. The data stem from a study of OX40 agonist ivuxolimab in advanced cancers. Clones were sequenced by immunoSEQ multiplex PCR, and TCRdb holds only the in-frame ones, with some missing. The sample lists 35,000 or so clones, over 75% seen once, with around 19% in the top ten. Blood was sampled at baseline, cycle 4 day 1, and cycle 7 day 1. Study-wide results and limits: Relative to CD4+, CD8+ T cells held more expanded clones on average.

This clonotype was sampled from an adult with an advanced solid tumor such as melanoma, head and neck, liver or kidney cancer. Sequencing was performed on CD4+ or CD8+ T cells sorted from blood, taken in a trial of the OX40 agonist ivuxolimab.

CDR3: CASSFGQGFNQPQHF. The CDR3 region has the DNA TGTGCCAGCAGCTTCGGACAGGGGTTCAATCAGCCCCAGCATTTT. J is TRBJ1-5 and V is TRBV5-6, with 9 bases lining up with TRBD1. Germline CDR1 is SGHDT and CDR2 is YYEEEE. The CDR3 runs to 15 residues. V shed 2 bases and J 3 bases; nucleotides not matched to a gene: 3.